A selection of T cell receptor beta chains follows, all from one sample in a study of T cell repertoires in cytomegalovirus infection. One entry per CDR3 protein results from TCRdb running MiXCR on the reads. The sample lists just under 500,000 distinct CDR3 sequences, about 33% occurring once. Their antigen targets remain unknown. The sequencing used cultured PBMCs, collected from culture after CMV antigen stimulation. Every receptor here comes from a human donor in good health (CMV status not recorded). Some clones in this sample may be carry-over from other donors' samples. Each CDR3 is given with its conserved first and last residue. D genes are given only for firm matches. For some rows the clone size is stated as once, few or many, or as a class when expanded; others skip it.

v_call,j_call,cdr3_length,clone_size,d_call,cdr3_aa,cdr3_nt
TRBV7-9,TRBJ1-4,16,many,-,CASSWSRVEANEKLFF,TGTGCCAGCAGCTGGTCCAGGGTGGAGGCTAATGAAAAACTGTTTTTT
TRBV28,TRBJ2-5,16,-,-,CASSFLVGQSQETQYF,TGTGCCAGCAGTTTTCTAGTCGGACAGTCCCAAGAGACCCAGTACTTC
TRBV7-2,TRBJ2-7,8,-,-,CASRRSYF,TGTGCCAGCCGGCGGTCGTACTTC
TRBV14,TRBJ2-1,13,few,-,CASSHLSINEQFF,TGTGCCAGCAGCCATTTGTCTATCAATGAGCAGTTCTTC
TRBV6-2/TRBV6-3,TRBJ2-2,17,few,-,CASSLSTNELFTGELFF,TGTGCCAGCAGTCTTTCGACGAACGAACTTTTTACCGGGGAGCTGTTTTTT
TRBV5-1,TRBJ1-3,16,once,TRBD1,CASSTGQADSGNTIYF,TGCGCCAGCAGCACCGGACAGGCTGACTCTGGAAACACCATATATTTT
TRBV19,TRBJ1-4,16,few,TRBD1,CASSFTGVGTNEKLFF,TGTGCCAGTAGTTTCACAGGGGTAGGAACTAATGAAAAACTGTTTTTT
TRBV6-6,TRBJ2-7,14,-,TRBD2,CASSYLAGVEPLYF,TGTGCCAGCAGTTACTTAGCGGGAGTTGAACCCCTTTACTTC
TRBV11-2,TRBJ2-1,17,once,TRBD2,CASSPETSGNSYNEQFF,TGTGCCAGCAGCCCTGAGACTAGCGGGAATTCCTACAATGAGCAGTTCTTC
TRBV6-5,TRBJ1-2,14,-,TRBD1,CASSYSTGNYGYTF,TGTGCCAGCAGTTACTCGACAGGGAACTATGGCTACACCTTC
TRBV10-3,TRBJ2-2,17,-,TRBD2,CAINPSGSGANTGELFF,TGTGCCATCAACCCTAGCGGGAGTGGGGCGAACACCGGGGAGCTGTTTTTT
TRBV27,TRBJ1-2,11,-,-,CATSEGYGYTF,TGTGCCACTTCTGAGGGCTATGGCTACACCTTC
TRBV20-1,TRBJ2-3,15,-,-,CSAPRQVLNTDTQYF,TGCAGTGCCCCCCGACAGGTCTTGAACACAGATACGCAGTATTTT
TRBV7-2,TRBJ2-3,15,many,TRBD2,CASSPGLAGSDTQYF,TGTGCCAGCAGCCCGGGACTAGCGGGATCAGATACGCAGTATTTT